Shown below are 5 T cell receptor beta chains from a single sample sequenced in a study of T-cell reconstitution after alpha-beta-depleted transplantation in children. For TCRbeta, the library was prepared with unique molecular identifiers. In TCRdb, the PCR reads were re-called with MiXCR into one record per CDR3 protein. Of about 980,000 distinct CDR3 sequences detected, about 29% appear once; the ten largest clones hold about 28%. The source was PBMCs, mostly from graft donor cells, collected 360 days after TCRalphabeta/CD19-depleted stem cell transplant. The receptors come from a boy under two years old who had a stem cell transplant for SCID, so the T cells may come from the graft donor.

This chain joins TRBV6-2 or TRBV6-3 and TRBJ2-7, with 10 bases identical to TRBD1. Germline V gene sequence: CDR1 MNHEY, CDR2 SVGEGT. Trimming cost V 10 bases and J 4 bases; bases outside gene matches: 13. This CDR3 spans 15 amino acids. The CDR3 DNA is TGTGCCACCCAAGCCCGGGGACAGGGGAGGTACGAGCAGTACTTC. Its protein product is CATQARGQGRYEQYF.

This clonotype was recorded at least ten times. The genes are TRBV29-1 and TRBJ2-5; perhaps TRBD2 as D (7 bases). The CDR3 runs to 14 residues. In germline, CDR1 is SQVTM, CDR2 ANQGSEA. Trimming took off 4 bases at V and 2 bases at J, with 14 bases between the two ends. The CDR3 coding sequence is TGCAGCGTTGTTCGGGGGGCTCTACAAGAGACCCAGTACTTC. The encoded protein is CSVVRGALQETQYF.

A note on this clonotype: One end of the junction fails to match germline, which may point to a read error. This chain joins TRBV5-1 and TRBJ1-1; maybe TRBD1 (5 bases). Looked up from germline, CDR1 is SGHRS and CDR2 is YFSETQ. CDR3 size: 14 residues. This CDR3 is CASSLEGSYTEAFF. CDR3 in DNA: TGCGCCAGCAGTTTGGAGGGGTCCTACACTGAAGCTTTCTTT.

This chain uses TRBV27 with TRBJ2-7; TRBD2 might be the D (5 bases). V lost 4 bases, J lost 5 bases, and 15 bases lay in between. The CDR3 runs to 14 residues. Per germline, CDR1 MNHEY and CDR2 SMNVEV (reference sequence). The CDR3 loop is CASSSLSTTHEQYF. CDR3 bases: TGTGCCAGCAGTTCGCTCTCGACTACCCACGAGCAGTACTTC.

V usage is TRBV7-2 and J usage is TRBJ2-1; TRBD1 might be the D (5 bases). V was trimmed by 3 bases and J by 13 bases, leaving 13 bases between them. This CDR3 comprises 12 residues. Germline CDR1 and CDR2: SGHTA and FQGNSA. The DNA of the CDR3 is TGTGCCAGCAGCTTTATCGGCAGGGCCCAGTTCTTC. Its protein product is CASSFIGRAQFF.